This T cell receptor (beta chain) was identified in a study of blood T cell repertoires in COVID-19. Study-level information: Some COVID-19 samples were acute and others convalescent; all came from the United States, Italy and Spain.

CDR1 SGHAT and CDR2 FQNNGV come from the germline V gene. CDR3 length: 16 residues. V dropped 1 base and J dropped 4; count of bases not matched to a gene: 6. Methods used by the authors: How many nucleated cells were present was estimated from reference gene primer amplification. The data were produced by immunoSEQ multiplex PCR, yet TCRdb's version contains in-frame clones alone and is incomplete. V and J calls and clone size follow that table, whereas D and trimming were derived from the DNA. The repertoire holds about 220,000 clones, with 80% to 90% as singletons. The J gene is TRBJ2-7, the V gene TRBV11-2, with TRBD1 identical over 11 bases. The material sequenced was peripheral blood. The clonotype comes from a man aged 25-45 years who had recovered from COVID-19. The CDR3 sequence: CASSLVADRGRYEQYF. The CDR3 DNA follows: TGTGCCAGCAGCTTAGTAGCGGACAGGGGGCGTTACGAGCAGTACTTC.